The 15 T cell receptor beta chains reported below all come from one sample, sequenced in a study of monozygotic twins with cystic fibrosis. Produced via immunoSEQ multiplex PCR; TCRdb's table is partial and in-frame only. The sample lists 9,500 to 10,000 clones, 98% occurring once. The sequencing input was blood. The receptors were gathered from a girl between 2 and 10 years old with cystic fibrosis.

This CDR3 reads CASSSRTSMNTGELFF. The CDR3 bases are TGTGCCAGCAGTTCCAGGACTAGCATGAACACCGGGGAGCTGTTTTTT. This chain joins TRBV6-5 and TRBJ2-2; 8 bases are shared with TRBD2. Looked up from germline, CDR1 is MNHEY and CDR2 is SVGAGI. V was clipped by 4 bases and J by 1 base; unmatched bases: 5. There are 16 residues in the CDR3.

The gene calls are TRBV5-1 and TRBJ1-3; D is possibly TRBD1 (6 bases). Trimming shortened V by 4 bases and J by 4 bases, and 12 bases separated the two germline ends. Germline V gene sequence: CDR1 SGHRS, CDR2 YFSETQ. The CDR3 covers 14 residues. Written as DNA, the CDR3 is TGCGCCAGCAGCCTGGCAGGGGACGGAAACACCATATATTTT. This translates into CASSLAGDGNTIYF.

V gene TRBV25-1 combines with J gene TRBJ1-6, with D possibly being TRBD1 (5 bases). Trimming cost V 2 bases and J 10 bases, with 15 bases left between them. The CDR3 extends over 15 amino acids. CDR1 and CDR2 from the germline V gene are MGHDK and SYGVNS. This CDR3 reads CASSETGREESPLHF. As DNA, the CDR3 is TGTGCCAGCAGTGAAACGGGCAGGGAGGAGTCACCCCTCCACTTT.

The rearrangement uses TRBV27 and TRBJ2-1, with TRBD2 identical over 12 bases. The J segment lost 3 bases and the V segment lost 5 bases, leaving 11 bases of the junction unmatched. The CDR3 sequence is 18 residues long. From germline, CDR1 is MNHEY and CDR2 SMNVEV (reference sequence). CDR3 sequence reads: CASSRRASGRAFYNEQFF. DNA for the CDR3: TGTGCCAGCAGTCGGCGGGCTAGCGGGAGGGCCTTCTACAATGAGCAGTTCTTC.

This chain joins TRBV7-8 and TRBJ1-3; no definite D call. With 0 bases removed from V and 2 bases from J, the gap between germline ends came to 8 bases. CDR1 and CDR2 (germline): SGHVS, FQNEAQ. The CDR3 totals 15 residues. The chain's CDR3 is CASSLALNPGNTIYF. CDR3 DNA: TGTGCCAGCAGCTTAGCCCTAAACCCTGGAAACACCATATATTTT. The full variable domain, rest sourced from reference TRBV7-8 and TRBJ1-3, is GAGVSQSPRYKVAKRGQDVALRCDPISGHVSLFWYQQALGQGPEFLTYFQNEAQLDKSGLPSDRFFAERPEGSVSTLKIQRTQQEDSAVYLCASSLALNPGNTIYFGEGSWLTVV.

This rearrangement joins TRBV28 to TRBJ2-5; the match to TRBD1 covers 9 bases. The CDR3 has 14 residues. CDR1 is MDHEN and CDR2 is SYDVKM in the germline V gene. Unmatched junction bases numbered 6, after V lost 5 bases and J lost 5 bases. The CDR3 bases are TGTGCCAGCAGTAGGGACAGGGTGAGGGAGACCCAGTACTTC. Translation gives CASSRDRVRETQYF.

This clone is a singleton in its sample. The chain joins TRBV7-9 to TRBJ1-1; D gene uncertain. Germline loops: CDR1 SEHNR, CDR2 FQNEAQ (reference sequence). The CDR3 extends over 17 amino acids. Trimming stripped 0 bases from V and 0 bases from J, with 14 bases between. The CDR3 DNA reads as TGTGCCAGCAGCTTAGCCCCCCCGGGCTATATGAACACTGAAGCTTTCTTT. It codes for CASSLAPPGYMNTEAFF.

V usage is TRBV14 and J usage is TRBJ2-3; TRBD2 might be the D (6 bases). Germline V gene data show CDR1 as SGHDN and CDR2 as FVKESK. Trimming shortened V by 7 bases and J by 0 bases, and 14 bases separated the two germline ends. The CDR3 has 15 amino acids. This CDR3 reads CASTLGRMSTDTQYF. The DNA of the CDR3 is TGTGCCAGCACCCTTGGGAGGATGAGCACAGATACGCAGTATTTT.

V and J are TRBV27 and TRBJ1-5, with 9 nucleotides matching TRBD1. Germline trimming cut 5 bases from V and 3 bases from J; bases unmatched to any gene: 11. This CDR3 spans 17 amino acids. CDR1 is MNHEY and CDR2 is SMNVEV in the germline V gene (reference sequence). CDR3 loop: CASSLLPGQGINQPQHF. CDR3 sequence (DNA): TGTGCCAGCAGTCTCCTCCCGGGACAGGGCATCAATCAGCCCCAGCATTTT.

This clone was counted between two and nine times. This sequence joins TRBV6-4 and TRBJ1-5; D perhaps matches TRBD1 (6 bases). Germline loops: CDR1 MRHNA, CDR2 SNTAGT. The CDR3 sequence is 10 residues long. The V end was cut by 11 bases, the J end by 11 bases, with 13 bases between. CDR3 nucleotides: TGTGCCGTACCGGGACACACCCAGCATTTT. Its translation: CAVPGHTQHF.

The V call is TRBV7-9, the J call TRBJ1-1; D unclear. This CDR3 is 15 amino acids long. Germline lookup yields CDR1 SEHNR and CDR2 FQNEAQ (reference sequence). V was cut by 7 bases and J by 0 bases, with 15 bases left in between. The CDR3 nucleotides read TGTGCCAGCACCCGGGTTGAGGAGCTGAACACTGAAGCTTTCTTT. As protein: CASTRVEELNTEAFF.

The J gene is TRBJ1-5, the V gene TRBV27; D remains unclear. V gave up 6 bases and J gave up 3 bases, with 15 bases separating them. Germline V gene lookup returns CDR1 MNHEY and CDR2 SMNVEV (reference sequence). The CDR3 contains 15 residues. The CDR3, as DNA: TGTGCCAGCAGCCATACCCGTAGCACCAATCAGCCCCAGCATTTT. Amino acid sequence: CASSHTRSTNQPQHF.

This chain connects TRBV6-1 to TRBJ2-7; D unresolved. Germline V gives CDR1 MNHNS, CDR2 SASEGT. The CDR3 consists of 15 residues. The germline V and J ends were trimmed by 1 base and 3 bases, with 13 bases remaining between them. The CDR3 spells CASSEGPNPYYEQYF. In DNA form, the CDR3 reads TGTGCCAGCAGTGAAGGGCCTAACCCTTACTACGAGCAGTACTTC.

This clone was recorded once. Other nucleotide sequences in the sample specify the same CDR3. The chain is built from TRBV29-1 and TRBJ2-7; possibly TRBD2 for D (6 bases). CDR3 size: 12 residues. CDR1 is SQVTM and CDR2 is ANQGSEA in the germline V gene. V lost 2 bases and J 4 bases, leaving 9 bases between the germline ends. The CDR3 reads CSVETGGYEQYF. The DNA of the CDR3 is TGCAGCGTTGAAACTGGGGGGTACGAGCAGTACTTC.

The gene calls are TRBV7-6 and TRBJ2-2; D possibly corresponds to TRBD1 (6 bases). The CDR3 loop spans 15 amino acids. V dropped 3 bases and J dropped 4 bases, with 12 bases sitting between them. Germline loops: CDR1 SGHVS, CDR2 FNYEAQ. DNA of the CDR3: TGTGCCAGCAGCTTGGGCCAGGGGAGCACCGGGGAGCTGTTTTTT. It encodes CASSLGQGSTGELFF.